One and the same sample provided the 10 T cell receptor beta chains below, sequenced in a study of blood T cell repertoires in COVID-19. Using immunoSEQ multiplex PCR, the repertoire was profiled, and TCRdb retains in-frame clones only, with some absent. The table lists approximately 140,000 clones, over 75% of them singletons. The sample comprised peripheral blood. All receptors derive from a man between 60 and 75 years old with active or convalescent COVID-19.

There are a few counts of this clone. The DNA for the CDR3 is TGTGCCAGCAGACAACTAGCGGGAGTGGCGTACGAGCAGTACTTC. Its translation is CASRQLAGVAYEQYF. V gene TRBV6-6 combines with J gene TRBJ2-7; 11 bases align to TRBD2. The CDR3 length is 15 residues. CDR1 and CDR2 from the germline V gene are MNHNY and SVGAGI (reference sequence). J lost 4 bases, V lost 6 bases, and 8 bases had no gene match.

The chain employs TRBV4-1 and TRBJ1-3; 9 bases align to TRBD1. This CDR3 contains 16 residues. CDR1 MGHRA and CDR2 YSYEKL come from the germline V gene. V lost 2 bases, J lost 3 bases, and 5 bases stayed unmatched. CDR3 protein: CASSQNTGGGGNTIYF. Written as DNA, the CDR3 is TGCGCCAGCAGCCAAAATACAGGGGGCGGTGGAAACACCATATATTTT.

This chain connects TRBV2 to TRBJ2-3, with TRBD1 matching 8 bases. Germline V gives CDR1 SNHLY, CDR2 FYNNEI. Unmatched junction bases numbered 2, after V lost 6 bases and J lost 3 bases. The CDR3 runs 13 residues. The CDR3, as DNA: TGTGCCAGCAGCAGACAGGGGACAGATACGCAGTATTTT. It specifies CASSRQGTDTQYF.

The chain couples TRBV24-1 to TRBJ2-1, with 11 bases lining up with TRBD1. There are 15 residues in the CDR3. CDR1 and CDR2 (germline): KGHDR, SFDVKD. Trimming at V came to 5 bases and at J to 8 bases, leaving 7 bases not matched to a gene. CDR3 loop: CATSGGGQGGHEQFF. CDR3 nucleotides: TGTGCCACCAGTGGAGGGGGACAGGGGGGGCATGAGCAGTTCTTC.

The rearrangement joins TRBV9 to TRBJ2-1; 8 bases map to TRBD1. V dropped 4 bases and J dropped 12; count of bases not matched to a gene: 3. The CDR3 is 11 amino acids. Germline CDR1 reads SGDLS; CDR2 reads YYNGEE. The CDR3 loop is CASSRTGWQFF. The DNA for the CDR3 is TGTGCCAGCAGCCGGACAGGGTGGCAGTTCTTC.

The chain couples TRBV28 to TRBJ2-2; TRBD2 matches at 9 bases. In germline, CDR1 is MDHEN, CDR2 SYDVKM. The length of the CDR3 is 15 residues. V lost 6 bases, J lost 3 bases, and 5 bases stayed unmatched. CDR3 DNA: TGTGCCAGCAGCCTTAGCGGGAGTTACACCGGGGAGCTGTTTTTT. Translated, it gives CASSLSGSYTGELFF.

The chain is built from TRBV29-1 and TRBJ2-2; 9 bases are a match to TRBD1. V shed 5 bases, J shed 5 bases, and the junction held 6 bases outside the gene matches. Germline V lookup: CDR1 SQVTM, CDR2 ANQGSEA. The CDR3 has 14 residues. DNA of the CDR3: TGCAGCGTTAAGACAGGGGGGTGGACCGGGGAGCTGTTTTTT. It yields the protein CSVKTGGWTGELFF.

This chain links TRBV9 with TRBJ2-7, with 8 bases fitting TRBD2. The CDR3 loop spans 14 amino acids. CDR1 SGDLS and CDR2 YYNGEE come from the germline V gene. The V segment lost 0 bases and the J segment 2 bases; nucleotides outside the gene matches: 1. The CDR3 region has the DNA TGTGCCAGCAGCGTAGGGCGGGGGGCCTACGAGCAGTACTTC. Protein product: CASSVGRGAYEQYF.

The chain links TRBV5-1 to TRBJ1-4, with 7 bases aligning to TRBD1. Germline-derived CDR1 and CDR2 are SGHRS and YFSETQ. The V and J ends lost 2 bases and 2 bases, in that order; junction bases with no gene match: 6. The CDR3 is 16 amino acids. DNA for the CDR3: TGCGCCAGCAGCTTAGAACAGGGGCAGACTAATGAAAAACTGTTTTTT. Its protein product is CASSLEQGQTNEKLFF.

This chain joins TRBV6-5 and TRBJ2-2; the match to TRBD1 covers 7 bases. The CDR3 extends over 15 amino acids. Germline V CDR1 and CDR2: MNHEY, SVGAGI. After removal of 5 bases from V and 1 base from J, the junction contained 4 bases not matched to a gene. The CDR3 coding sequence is TGTGCCAGCAGTACAGGGGCCTGGAACACCGGGGAGCTGTTTTTT. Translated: CASSTGAWNTGELFF.